This T cell receptor (beta chain) was sequenced in a study of T cell repertoires in cytomegalovirus infection. General study results and limits: Based on cumulative public TCR beta family frequency, carriers of CMV plus the relevant HLA were identified. Ex vivo responses were dominated by HLA-C-restricted CMV-specific TCR beta clonotypes.

With V trimmed by 3 bases and J by 0 bases, 6 bases remained unmatched. The length of the CDR3 is 18 residues. The germline V gene encodes CDR1 SGHTA and CDR2 FQGNSA. The table lists this clonotype with many counts. Its antigen is not identified. A single record per CDR3 protein comes from TCRdb applying MiXCR to the reads. In the table there are 300,000 to 400,000 distinct CDR3 sequences, 9.5% of which are singletons. The TCR sequence derives from a human donor in good health (CMV status not recorded). Some clones in this sample may be carry-over from other donors' samples. The chain combines TRBV7-2 with TRBJ2-2; 11 positions match TRBD2. The sample taken for sequencing was PBMCs. The CDR3 protein is CASSLGIAGGSNTGELFF. In DNA form, the CDR3 reads TGTGCCAGCAGCTTGGGTATAGCGGGGGGGTCGAACACCGGGGAGCTGTTTTTT.